The present TCR beta chain was sequenced within a study of T cells in localized non-small cell lung cancer. The repertoire was sequenced with immunoSEQ multiplex PCR; TCRdb's copy has only in-frame clones and lacks some. The repertoire holds 26,000 or so clones, with about 87% as singletons. Study outcomes and limitations: Out of the top 100 tumor clones, a median about 50 were seen in adjacent lung. Heterogeneity within the tumor remains possible, as just one region underwent sequencing. Greater blood T cell density accompanied longer overall survival.

A word on this clone: Its cognate antigen is unknown.

V lost 6 bases to trimming and J lost 0 bases, with 12 bases between them. This CDR3 is 14 amino acids long. The V gene's germline CDR1 is MNHEY and CDR2 SMNVEV (reference sequence). Source: peripheral blood, taken before any cancer treatment. This chain connects TRBV27 to TRBJ2-7; D is ambiguous. The TCR comes from a woman between 18 and 55 years old with stage I lung adenocarcinoma. CDR3 coding DNA: TGTGCCAGCAGACCGGACGGTAGCTCCTACGAGCAGTACTTC. It encodes CASRPDGSSYEQYF.